This T cell receptor beta chain appears in the sequencing data of a study of blood T cell repertoires in COVID-19. Whole-study context: Some COVID-19 samples were acute and others convalescent; all came from the United States, Italy and Spain. Nucleic acid was either cDNA or gDNA, and it came from T cells, B-cell-depleted T cells, or PBMCs.

The trim removed 6 bases at V and 4 bases at J, leaving 9 bases unmatched. The CDR3 is 15 residues long. Germline CDR1 LNHDA, CDR2 SQIVND (reference sequence). Authors' analysis steps: Reference gene primer amplification yielded estimated nucleated cell counts. Libraries were prepared by immunoSEQ multiplex PCR; TCRdb keeps only in-frame clonotypes and omits some of them. From that table come the V and J calls and clone size; the DNA was used to work out D and trimming. This table has over 150,000 clones, 75% to 85% appearing once. Recruited during active infection, patients (from Seattle) were subsequently followed longitudinally.

Sequencing was done on a sample of peripheral blood. The rearrangement joins TRBV19 to TRBJ1-5; 7 bases match TRBD1. The TCR was taken from an older woman with COVID-19, enrolled during active disease. Here the CDR3 DNA reads TGTGCCAGTAGCACCCGACAGGGATGGAATCAGCCCCAGCATTTT. It encodes CASSTRQGWNQPQHF. Combining the CDR3 with reference TRBV19 and TRBJ1-5 gives the whole variable domain DGGITQSPKYLFRKEGQNVTLSCEQNLNHDAMYWYRQDPGQGLRLIYYSQIVNDFQKGDIAEGYSVSREKKESFPLTVTSAQKNPTAFYLCASSTRQGWNQPQHFGDGTRLSIL.